A selection of T cell receptor beta chains follows, all from one sample in a study of T cells of healthy individuals. TCRdb recomputed calls from the 5' RACE reads with MiXCR, one row per CDR3 protein. Seen here are around 40,000 distinct CDR3 sequences, 4.5% observed once, and the top ten hold about 10%. The source of these receptors is a human donor in good health. The CDR3 runs from the conserved cysteine through the conserved F or W. The D gene is left open where the match is weak. Only some rows state a clone size, as once, few, many or a class for expanded clones.

>.|TRBV4-1|TRBD2|TRBJ2-3
TGCGCCAGCAGACCTGGGACTAGCGGGGCCTCCTACACAGATACGCAGTATTTT
CASRPGTSGASYTDTQYF
>few|TRBV3-1|.|TRBJ1-6
TGTGCCAGCAGCCAAGGAGAGGGGGTTCATTCACCCCTCCACTTT
CASSQGEGVHSPLHF
>few|TRBV4-2|TRBD1|TRBJ1-1
TGTGCCAGCAGCCAACCAGTGAGGGGACAGGGGGCTGGTACTGAAGCTTTCTTT
CASSQPVRGQGAGTEAFF
>.|TRBV5-6|.|TRBJ1-2
TGTGCCAGCAGCTTGGTCAGGGGTGAAGGCTACACCTTC
CASSLVRGEGYTF
>few|TRBV3-1|.|TRBJ1-5
TGTGCCAGCAGCCAAGTGGGGAGCAATCAGCCCCAGCATTTT
CASSQVGSNQPQHF
>many|TRBV11-3|TRBD2|TRBJ2-1
TGTGCCAGCAGCTTGAGCGGGGGGACTTACAATGAGCAGTTCTTC
CASSLSGGTYNEQFF
>many|TRBV7-9|TRBD1|TRBJ2-7
TGTGCCAGCAGCTTTACAACAGGGGGCACATACGAGCAGTACTTC
CASSFTTGGTYEQYF
>many|TRBV12-3/TRBV12-4|TRBD1|TRBJ1-2
TGTGCCAGTACCGGGACAGGGGCCTATGGCTACACCTTC
CASTGTGAYGYTF
>many|TRBV20-1|TRBD2|TRBJ2-1
TGCAGTGCAGAAGAGCGGGAGACCAACAATGAGCAGTTCTTC
CSAEERETNNEQFF
>few|TRBV30|.|TRBJ1-1
TGTGCCTGGAGTGTCGCAGGATTGAACACTGAAGCTTTCTTT
CAWSVAGLNTEAFF
>many|TRBV6-6|.|TRBJ2-3
TGTGCCAGCACCACGCAGGGGGGGGTATCGGGAGATACGCAGTATTTT
CASTTQGGVSGDTQYF
>many|TRBV6-5|TRBD2|TRBJ2-3
TGTGCCAGCAGCCCCCAAAGCGGGGGCACAGATACGCAGTATTTT
CASSPQSGGTDTQYF
>many|TRBV6-1|TRBD2|TRBJ2-3
TGTGCCAGCAGTGGATTAGCGGGGGCCCTCACAGATACGCAGTATTTT
CASSGLAGALTDTQYF
>many|TRBV30|.|TRBJ1-1
TGTGCCTGGAGAGGACTGAACACTGAAGCTTTCTTT
CAWRGLNTEAFF
>many|TRBV7-2|.|TRBJ2-1
TGTGCCAGCAGCTTCCGGCGGGACAACAATGAGCAGTTCTTC
CASSFRRDNNEQFF
>few|TRBV6-5|.|TRBJ2-1
TGTGCCAGCAGTTTCTCCGGGACGCAAATTGAGCAGTTCTTC
CASSFSGTQIEQFF
>.|TRBV19|TRBD1|TRBJ2-7
TGTGCCAGTAGTATAGGAGGGCAGGGGGCCTACGAGCAGTACTTC
CASSIGGQGAYEQYF
>.|TRBV15|TRBD1|TRBJ2-7
TGTGCCACCAGCAGAGGGAAAACAGGGGACGAGCAGTACTTC
CATSRGKTGDEQYF
>.|TRBV7-6|.|TRBJ2-2
TGTGCCAGCAGCTTACGGGGGACCGGGGAGCTGTTTTTT
CASSLRGTGELFF
>many|TRBV4-2|TRBD2|TRBJ2-3
TGTGCCAGCAGCCAACCCGGGACTACTACAGGCACAGATACGCAGTATTTT
CASSQPGTTTGTDTQYF
>many|TRBV25-1|.|TRBJ1-2
TGTGCCAGCAGTGAAAGGGGGGCCCGGATAAATGGCTACACCTTC
CASSERGARINGYTF
>many|TRBV11-2|TRBD2|TRBJ2-7
TGTGCCAGCAGCCCCATAGCGGGGGTACAGGAGCAGTACTTC
CASSPIAGVQEQYF
>many|TRBV7-9|TRBD1|TRBJ2-3
TGTGCCAGCATCCGGGCAGGGGGCGCGACAGATACGCAGTATTTT
CASIRAGGATDTQYF
>.|TRBV27|.|TRBJ2-1
TGTGCCAGCAGTTTAACTGTGGGAAATGAGCAGTTCTTC
CASSLTVGNEQFF
>many|TRBV20-1|.|TRBJ1-1
TGCAGTGCTAGAGGACCTGGCAGGGGACTGAACACTGAAGCTTTCTTT
CSARGPGRGLNTEAFF
>.|TRBV6-2/TRBV6-3|TRBD1|TRBJ2-7
TGTGCCAGCAGTCCCACGGACAGGCGCACCTACGAGCAGTACTTC
CASSPTDRRTYEQYF
>many|TRBV6-5|.|TRBJ1-2
TGTGCCAGCAGTTACTCGATGGGGGAAAATTCTAACTATGGCTACACCTTC
CASSYSMGENSNYGYTF
>few|TRBV12-3/TRBV12-4|.|TRBJ2-3
TGTGCCAGCAGTTTGCTGGGAGCCACAGATACGCAGTATTTT
CASSLLGATDTQYF
>many|TRBV13|.|TRBJ2-6
TGTGCCAGCAGCTTACGGGGCGGGGGGGCCAACGTCCTGACTTTC
CASSLRGGGANVLTF
>many|TRBV12-3/TRBV12-4|.|TRBJ2-1
TGTGCCAGCAGTTTAGTCGACTCCAATGAGCAGTTCTTC
CASSLVDSNEQFF
>.|TRBV27|.|TRBJ1-2
TGTGCCAGCAGTTTCCGGGGGGACGACTATGGCTACACCTTC
CASSFRGDDYGYTF
>many|TRBV7-9|TRBD1|TRBJ1-4
TGTGCCAGCAGCTCCGACCGGGACAGAAGTAATGAAAAACTGTTTTTT
CASSSDRDRSNEKLFF
>few|TRBV19|TRBD1|TRBJ1-5
TGTGCCAGTAGGGGACAGATTAATCAGCCCCAGCATTTT
CASRGQINQPQHF
>.|TRBV5-1|.|TRBJ2-7
TGCGCCAGCACGTCCCAAACAGGGCGCCATGTGGAGCAGTACTTC
CASTSQTGRHVEQYF
>.|TRBV5-5|.|TRBJ1-1
TGTGCCAGCAGCCCGGGACGGATCATCACTGAAGCTTTCTTT
CASSPGRIITEAFF
>many|TRBV29-1|.|TRBJ1-2
TGCAGCGTTGACCTGCGGGGGCGAGGCTACACCTTC
CSVDLRGRGYTF
>many|TRBV29-1|.|TRBJ2-3
TGCAGCCCCATAGACAGTACTAAGACAGATACGCAGTATTTT
CSPIDSTKTDTQYF
>many|TRBV6-5|.|TRBJ1-3
TGTGCCAGCAGCCGCGGCCATACTGGAAACACCATATATTTT
CASSRGHTGNTIYF
>many|TRBV5-6|.|TRBJ2-7
TGTGCCAGCAGCTTGTGGGGGGCTCTGGTCGACGAGCAGTACTTC
CASSLWGALVDEQYF
>many|TRBV4-1|.|TRBJ1-4
TGCGCCAGCAGCCAAGGCGCTAGGGGATCTGGCGAAAAACTGTTTTTT
CASSQGARGSGEKLFF
>many|TRBV7-2|.|TRBJ1-1
TGTGCCAGCCGGACAGATCTAAACACTGAAGCTTTCTTT
CASRTDLNTEAFF
>many|TRBV7-6|.|TRBJ2-3
TGTGCCAGCAGCTTGGGGCAGGGGAACGCAGATACGCAGTATTTT
CASSLGQGNADTQYF
>many|TRBV18|TRBD1|TRBJ1-4
TGTGCCAGCTCACATGGACAGGATAATGAAAAACTGTTTTTT
CASSHGQDNEKLFF
>many|TRBV12-5|.|TRBJ1-2
TGTGCTAGTGGTTTGGTACTGGACACGAAAACCTTC
CASGLVLDTKTF
>many|TRBV5-6|.|TRBJ1-1
TGTGCCAGCAGCTTCGGAACTGAAGCTTTCTTT
CASSFGTEAFF
>many|TRBV7-3|TRBD1|TRBJ1-6
TGTGCCAGCAGCCCCGGGACAGCAAATTCACCCCTCCACTTT
CASSPGTANSPLHF
>few|TRBV4-1|.|TRBJ1-2
TGCGCCAGCAGCCAAGTGGTGGGGGCGGGTTATGGCTACACCTTC
CASSQVVGAGYGYTF
>many|TRBV2|TRBD2|TRBJ2-1
TGTGCCAGCAGTCTAAGTAGGTCTAGCGGGGCCAATGAGCAGTTCTTC
CASSLSRSSGANEQFF
>many|TRBV20-1|.|TRBJ1-2
TGCAGTGGTATGGAACAGTCCAATGGCTACACCTTC
CSGMEQSNGYTF